This TCR beta chain is drawn from a study of blood T cells in healthy people across ages. Every donor contributed 7.5 to 10 milliliters of peripheral blood by blood draw. Sample-barcoded 5' priming and a J-beta primer mix drove a second PCR of roughly 7 to 11 cycles. One entry per CDR3 protein, called by TCRdb with MiXCR from the 5' RACE reads. This sample has 700,000 to 950,000 distinct CDR3 sequences, with 58% found just once. This sequence originates from a man aged 25 to 40 in good health. What was sequenced was blood.

CDR3 nucleotide sequence: TGTGCCAGCCCCCCACCCGCCGAGGACTTCAACAATGAGCAGTTCTTC. Translation gives CASPPPAEDFNNEQFF. The V and J genes are TRBV7-9 and TRBJ2-1; D may be TRBD2 (5 bases). Germline CDR1 is SEHNR and CDR2 is FQNEAQ (reference sequence). Trimming stripped 8 bases from V and 5 bases from J, with 22 bases between. The CDR3 loop spans 16 amino acids.